This is a list of T cell receptor beta chains from one sample in a study of cytotoxic CD8 clonotypes in ibrutinib-treated CLL. Profiled with immunoSEQ multiplex PCR; TCRdb holds only in-frame clones, not every one. The repertoire holds approximately 50,000 clones, with around 68% as singletons. The sequencing used PBMCs, collected after 12 months of ibrutinib treatment. Source of these receptors: a human donor with chronic lymphocytic leukemia. CDR3s include the opening cysteine and the closing phenylalanine or tryptophan. Fields, in order: clone size, V gene, D gene, J gene, CDR3 protein, CDR3 DNA. D genes are given only for firm matches. Only some rows state a clone size, as once, few, many or a class for expanded clones.

abundance: -
v_gene: TRBV2
d_gene: -
j_gene: TRBJ1-5
CDR3aa: CASMQGRNQPQHF
CDR3nt: TGTGCCAGCATGCAGGGGCGCAATCAGCCCCAGCATTTT

abundance: -
v_gene: TRBV7-6
d_gene: -
j_gene: TRBJ1-3
CDR3aa: CASSTTGGNTIYF
CDR3nt: TGTGCCAGCAGCACAACGGGTGGAAACACCATATATTTT

abundance: -
v_gene: TRBV6-5
d_gene: -
j_gene: TRBJ1-3
CDR3aa: CARGKDSGNTIYF
CDR3nt: TGTGCCAGGGGGAAGGATTCTGGAAACACCATATATTTT

abundance: -
v_gene: TRBV28
d_gene: TRBD2
j_gene: TRBJ2-3
CDR3aa: CASIPTLAGGADTQYF
CDR3nt: TGTGCCAGCATCCCCACACTAGCGGGAGGCGCAGATACGCAGTATTTT

abundance: -
v_gene: TRBV4-3
d_gene: -
j_gene: TRBJ2-5
CDR3aa: CASSLMGRGQETQYF
CDR3nt: TGCGCCAGCAGCCTGATGGGAAGGGGTCAAGAGACCCAGTACTTC

abundance: -
v_gene: TRBV4-2
d_gene: TRBD2
j_gene: TRBJ2-1
CDR3aa: CASSPTLAGGTYNEQFF
CDR3nt: TGTGCCAGCAGCCCCACACTAGCGGGAGGTACCTACAATGAGCAGTTCTTC

abundance: few
v_gene: TRBV2
d_gene: -
j_gene: TRBJ1-5
CDR3aa: CASSADPDQPQHF
CDR3nt: TGTGCCAGCAGTGCGGACCCTGATCAGCCCCAGCATTTT

abundance: once
v_gene: TRBV30
d_gene: TRBD1
j_gene: TRBJ2-7
CDR3aa: CAWGRTGLLNEQYF
CDR3nt: TGTGCCTGGGGACGGACAGGGCTGTTAAACGAGCAGTACTTC

abundance: few
v_gene: TRBV11-2
d_gene: -
j_gene: TRBJ2-5
CDR3aa: CASSLGGQETQYF
CDR3nt: TGTGCCAGCAGCTTAGGGGGGCAAGAGACCCAGTACTTC

abundance: -
v_gene: TRBV7-6
d_gene: -
j_gene: TRBJ1-3
CDR3aa: CASSLVGNSGNTIYF
CDR3nt: TGTGCCAGCAGCTTAGTAGGGAACTCTGGAAACACCATATATTTT

abundance: once
v_gene: TRBV6-6
d_gene: -
j_gene: TRBJ1-2
CDR3aa: CASSSTGGGYTF
CDR3nt: TGTGCCAGCAGTTCCACAGGCGGAGGCTACACCTTC

abundance: once
v_gene: TRBV30
d_gene: -
j_gene: TRBJ2-1
CDR3aa: CAWSTKQGTDNEQFF
CDR3nt: TGTGCCTGGAGTACGAAACAGGGGACTGACAATGAGCAGTTCTTC

abundance: -
v_gene: TRBV7-9
d_gene: TRBD1
j_gene: TRBJ2-1
CDR3aa: CASSLQGAKDNEQFF
CDR3nt: TGTGCCAGCAGCTTACAGGGGGCAAAAGACAATGAGCAGTTCTTC

abundance: -
v_gene: TRBV6-1
d_gene: TRBD1
j_gene: TRBJ2-7
CDR3aa: CASVPTGGGYEQYF
CDR3nt: TGTGCCAGCGTCCCTACAGGGGGCGGGTACGAGCAGTACTTC

abundance: -
v_gene: TRBV5-4
d_gene: TRBD2
j_gene: TRBJ2-2
CDR3aa: CASSRKVAGVNTGELFF
CDR3nt: TGTGCCAGCAGCAGGAAGGTAGCGGGAGTGAACACCGGGGAGCTGTTTTTT

abundance: once
v_gene: TRBV5-1
d_gene: -
j_gene: TRBJ2-7
CDR3aa: CASSGRDGLSYEQYF
CDR3nt: TGCGCCAGCAGCGGGCGGGACGGCCTCTCCTACGAGCAGTACTTC

abundance: -
v_gene: TRBV4-1
d_gene: TRBD2
j_gene: TRBJ2-5
CDR3aa: CASSRTSGRAAETQYF
CDR3nt: TGCGCCAGCAGCCGTACTAGCGGGAGGGCCGCAGAGACCCAGTACTTC

abundance: once
v_gene: TRBV7-2
d_gene: -
j_gene: TRBJ2-7
CDR3aa: CASSLVVGRRSSYEQYF
CDR3nt: TGTGCCAGCAGCTTAGTGGTTGGCCGAAGGAGCTCCTACGAGCAGTACTTC

abundance: -
v_gene: TRBV7-6
d_gene: -
j_gene: TRBJ2-5
CDR3aa: CASSPIWETQYF
CDR3nt: TGTGCCAGCAGCCCCATCTGGGAGACCCAGTACTTC

abundance: few
v_gene: TRBV5-4
d_gene: -
j_gene: TRBJ2-7
CDR3aa: CASSYGLGPYEQYF
CDR3nt: TGTGCCAGCAGCTATGGGTTGGGACCCTACGAGCAGTACTTC

abundance: -
v_gene: TRBV6-1
d_gene: -
j_gene: TRBJ2-3
CDR3aa: CASSEEGPQVADTQYF
CDR3nt: TGTGCCAGCAGTGAGGAGGGGCCGCAGGTGGCAGATACGCAGTATTTT

abundance: few
v_gene: TRBV30
d_gene: -
j_gene: TRBJ2-1
CDR3aa: CAWGAVGKSYNEQFF
CDR3nt: TGTGCCTGGGGGGCCGTAGGGAAGTCCTACAATGAGCAGTTCTTC

abundance: few
v_gene: TRBV2
d_gene: -
j_gene: TRBJ2-7
CDR3aa: CASRTALSYEQYF
CDR3nt: TGTGCCTCAAGGACAGCCCTCTCTTACGAGCAGTACTTC

abundance: -
v_gene: TRBV29-1
d_gene: -
j_gene: TRBJ1-4
CDR3aa: CSVTPRDGNEKLFF
CDR3nt: TGCAGCGTGACCCCCCGGGACGGAAATGAAAAACTGTTTTTT

abundance: -
v_gene: TRBV19
d_gene: TRBD1
j_gene: TRBJ2-1
CDR3aa: CASSIQGELGNEQFF
CDR3nt: TGTGCCAGTAGTATCCAGGGGGAGTTGGGCAATGAGCAGTTCTTC

abundance: -
v_gene: TRBV29-1
d_gene: -
j_gene: TRBJ1-4
CDR3aa: CSVEPPSAGNEKLFF
CDR3nt: TGCAGCGTTGAACCACCTTCCGCGGGTAATGAAAAACTGTTTTTT

abundance: -
v_gene: TRBV5-6
d_gene: -
j_gene: TRBJ2-2
CDR3aa: CASSLGGPARANTGELFF
CDR3nt: TGTGCCAGCAGCTTGGGGGGCCCTGCTCGTGCGAACACCGGGGAGCTGTTTTTT

abundance: -
v_gene: TRBV7-2
d_gene: TRBD2
j_gene: TRBJ2-1
CDR3aa: CASSLRLAGPSNEQFF
CDR3nt: TGTGCCAGCAGCTTACGACTAGCGGGGCCTTCGAATGAGCAGTTCTTC

abundance: -
v_gene: TRBV25-1
d_gene: -
j_gene: TRBJ1-4
CDR3aa: CASSPNRVINEKLFF
CDR3nt: TGTGCCAGCAGCCCTAACAGGGTCATTAATGAAAAACTGTTTTTT

abundance: few
v_gene: TRBV7-3
d_gene: TRBD2
j_gene: TRBJ2-1
CDR3aa: CASSLVPSGSYNEQFF
CDR3nt: TGTGCCAGCAGCTTAGTTCCTAGCGGATCCTACAATGAGCAGTTCTTC

abundance: -
v_gene: TRBV7-9
d_gene: TRBD1
j_gene: TRBJ1-2
CDR3aa: CASSFWDRVRDGYTF
CDR3nt: TGTGCCAGCAGCTTTTGGGACAGGGTAAGGGATGGCTACACCTTC

abundance: -
v_gene: TRBV10-3
d_gene: -
j_gene: TRBJ2-7
CDR3aa: CAIRKDATSSYEQYF
CDR3nt: TGTGCCATCAGGAAGGACGCGACTAGCTCCTACGAGCAGTACTTC

abundance: once
v_gene: TRBV18
d_gene: -
j_gene: TRBJ1-1
CDR3aa: CASSPESDEAFF
CDR3nt: TGTGCCAGCTCACCAGAGAGTGACGAAGCTTTCTTT

abundance: few
v_gene: TRBV5-1
d_gene: -
j_gene: TRBJ2-6
CDR3aa: CASKEGHSGANVLTF
CDR3nt: TGCGCCAGCAAGGAGGGCCACTCTGGGGCCAACGTCCTGACTTTC

abundance: -
v_gene: TRBV21-1
d_gene: -
j_gene: TRBJ1-2
CDR3aa: CASSKKTDNPSGYTF
CDR3nt: TGTGCCAGCAGCAAAAAGACGGACAACCCCTCGGGCTACACCTTC

abundance: -
v_gene: TRBV19
d_gene: -
j_gene: TRBJ2-5
CDR3aa: CASSGQAEGETQYF
CDR3nt: TGTGCCAGTAGTGGGCAAGCGGAGGGGGAGACCCAGTACTTC

abundance: few
v_gene: TRBV2
d_gene: TRBD1
j_gene: TRBJ1-2
CDR3aa: CASSEIRQGPRRGYTF
CDR3nt: TGTGCCAGCAGTGAAATTAGACAGGGACCCAGACGAGGCTACACCTTC

abundance: -
v_gene: TRBV10-3
d_gene: -
j_gene: TRBJ2-7
CDR3aa: CAISDDWGGRFPYEQYF
CDR3nt: TGTGCCATCAGTGACGATTGGGGGGGCCGATTTCCCTACGAGCAGTACTTC

abundance: few
v_gene: TRBV6-6
d_gene: TRBD1
j_gene: TRBJ1-2
CDR3aa: CASSYSTGGGRYTF
CDR3nt: TGTGCCAGCAGTTACTCGACAGGGGGTGGGCGCTACACCTTC

abundance: -
v_gene: TRBV2
d_gene: TRBD1
j_gene: TRBJ1-2
CDR3aa: CASSEGQGISYGYTF
CDR3nt: TGTGCCAGCAGTGAAGGACAGGGGATCTCCTATGGCTACACCTTC

abundance: -
v_gene: TRBV5-1
d_gene: TRBD2
j_gene: TRBJ2-1
CDR3aa: CASSFVVPASGKGNEQFF
CDR3nt: TGCGCCAGCAGCTTTGTTGTCCCGGCTAGCGGGAAAGGCAATGAGCAGTTCTTC

abundance: -
v_gene: TRBV28
d_gene: -
j_gene: TRBJ1-1
CDR3aa: CASSPLVVEAFF
CDR3nt: TGTGCCAGCAGTCCCCTGGTTGTTGAAGCTTTCTTT

abundance: -
v_gene: TRBV5-4
d_gene: -
j_gene: TRBJ1-2
CDR3aa: CASSLSNYGYTF
CDR3nt: TGTGCCAGCAGCTTATCGAACTATGGCTACACCTTC

abundance: few
v_gene: TRBV9
d_gene: TRBD2
j_gene: TRBJ2-1
CDR3aa: CASSVELLAPYNEQFF
CDR3nt: TGTGCCAGCAGCGTAGAGTTACTAGCGCCCTACAATGAGCAGTTCTTC

abundance: -
v_gene: TRBV7-3
d_gene: -
j_gene: TRBJ2-2
CDR3aa: CASSQTGVGELFF
CDR3nt: TGTGCCAGCAGCCAGACCGGTGTCGGGGAGCTGTTTTTT

abundance: -
v_gene: TRBV10-2
d_gene: -
j_gene: TRBJ2-3
CDR3aa: CASSPPRRLRADTQYF
CDR3nt: TGCGCCAGCAGTCCCCCCCGACGCCTAAGGGCAGATACGCAGTATTTT